This T cell receptor beta chain was identified in a study of OX40 agonist ivuxolimab in advanced cancers. Study-wide results and limits: Expanded peripheral T cell antigen specificity was not determined.

A word on this clone: Antigen unknown.

Libraries were prepared by immunoSEQ multiplex PCR; TCRdb keeps only in-frame clonotypes and omits some of them. The sample consists of around 10,000 clones, about four fifths of them appearing once. Unmatched junction bases numbered 4, after V lost 2 bases and J lost 5 bases. This CDR3 region has 14 residues. The germline gives CDR1 SNHLY, CDR2 FYNNEI. Source: CD4+ or CD8+ T cells sorted from blood, taken in a trial of the OX40 agonist ivuxolimab. The chain links TRBV2 to TRBJ2-7; 9 positions match TRBD1. The receptor comes from an adult with an advanced solid tumor such as melanoma, head and neck, liver or kidney cancer. The CDR3 DNA is TGTGCCAGCAGTGAACCGGGACAGGGTGACGAGCAGTACTTC. This encodes CASSEPGQGDEQYF.